Detailed here is one T cell receptor (beta chain). Its antigen is still unknown. Sequenced with the Oncomine TCR Beta short-read assay was DNA taken from cultured CD4+ T cells. MiXCR, run by TCRdb on the PCR reads, gives a single entry per CDR3 protein. The sample consists of 9,500 to 15,000 distinct CDR3 sequences, roughly 60% of them appearing once. This sample is part of a study of vaccination and CD4 T cells after COVID-19. About the research overall: Between diagnosis and the drawing of post-COVID samples lay a median roughly 91 days (range 35 to 161).

In germline, CDR1 is DFQATT, CDR2 SNEGSKA (reference sequence). The CDR3 runs to 15 residues. Germline trimming cut 5 bases from V and 3 bases from J; bases unmatched to any gene: 12. Documented treatment: approximately 10-day PBMC culture with coronavirus spike peptide pools or control peptides (ViraFEST assay). ViraFEST relied on peptide pools to expand antigen-specific T cells; the TCRs were sequenced afterward. Sequenced: CD4+ T cells from blood, cultured in vitro. The TCR originated in a human donor who had recovered from COVID-19. V usage is TRBV20-1 and J usage is TRBJ2-5, with 7 bases identical to TRBD2. The CDR3 spells CSAVKAGEGEETQYF. DNA for the CDR3: TGCAGTGCTGTAAAGGCGGGAGAGGGCGAAGAGACCCAGTACTTC.